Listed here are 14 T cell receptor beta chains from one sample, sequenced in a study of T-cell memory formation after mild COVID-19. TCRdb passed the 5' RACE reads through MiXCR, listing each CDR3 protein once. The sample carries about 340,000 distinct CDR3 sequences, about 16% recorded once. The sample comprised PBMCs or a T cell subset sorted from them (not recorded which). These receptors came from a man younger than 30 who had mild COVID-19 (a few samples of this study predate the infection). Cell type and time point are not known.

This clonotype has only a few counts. DNA for the CDR3: TGTGCCAGCAGCTCCAGGGCCACCTCCTACGAGCAGTACTTC. This gives the protein CASSSRATSYEQYF. The chain is built from TRBV7-2 and TRBJ2-7; D may be TRBD1 (5 bases). Germline V gene data show CDR1 as SGHTA and CDR2 as FQGNSA. V gave up 4 bases and J gave up 0 bases, with 10 bases separating them. The CDR3 has 14 amino acids.

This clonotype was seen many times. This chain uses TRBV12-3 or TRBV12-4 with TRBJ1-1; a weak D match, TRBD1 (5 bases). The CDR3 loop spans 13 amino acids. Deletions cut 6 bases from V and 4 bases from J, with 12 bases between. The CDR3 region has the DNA TGTGCCAGCAGCTTGGAGAGGGGCACTGAAGCTTTCTTT. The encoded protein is CASSLERGTEAFF.

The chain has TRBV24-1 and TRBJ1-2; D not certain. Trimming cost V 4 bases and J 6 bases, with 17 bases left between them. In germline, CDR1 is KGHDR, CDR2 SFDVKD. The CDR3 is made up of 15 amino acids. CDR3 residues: CATSEGGPQNDGYTF. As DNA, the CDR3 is TGTGCCACCAGTGAAGGCGGACCCCAAAATGATGGCTACACCTTC.

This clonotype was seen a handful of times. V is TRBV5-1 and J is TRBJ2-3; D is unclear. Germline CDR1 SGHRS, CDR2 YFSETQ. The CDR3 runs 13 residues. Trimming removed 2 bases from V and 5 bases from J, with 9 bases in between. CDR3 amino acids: CASSFRLEDTQYF. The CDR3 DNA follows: TGCGCCAGCAGCTTTAGACTCGAAGATACGCAGTATTTT. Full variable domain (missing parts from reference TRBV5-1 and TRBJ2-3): KAGVTQTPRYLIKTRGQQVTLSCSPISGHRSVSWYQQTPGQGLQFLFEYFSETQRNKGNFPGRFSGRQFSNSRSEMNVSTLELGDSALYLCASSFRLEDTQYFGPGTRLTVL.

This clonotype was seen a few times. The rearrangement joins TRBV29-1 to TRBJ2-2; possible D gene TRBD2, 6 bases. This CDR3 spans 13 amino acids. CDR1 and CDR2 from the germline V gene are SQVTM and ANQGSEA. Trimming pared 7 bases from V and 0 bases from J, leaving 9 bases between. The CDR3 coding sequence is TGCAGCGGGAGGGTAGCGAACACCGGGGAGCTGTTTTTT. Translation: CSGRVANTGELFF.

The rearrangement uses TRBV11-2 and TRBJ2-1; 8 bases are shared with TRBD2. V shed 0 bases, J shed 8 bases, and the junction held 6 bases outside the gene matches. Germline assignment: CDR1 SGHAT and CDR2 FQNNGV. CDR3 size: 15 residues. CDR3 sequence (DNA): TGTGCCAGCAGCTTAGATCCGGGAGGGAAGGATGAGCAGTTCTTC. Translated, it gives CASSLDPGGKDEQFF.

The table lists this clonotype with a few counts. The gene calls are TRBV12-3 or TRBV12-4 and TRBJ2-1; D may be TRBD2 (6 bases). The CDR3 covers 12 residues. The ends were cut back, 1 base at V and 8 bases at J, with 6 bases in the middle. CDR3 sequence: CASSLGRDEQFF. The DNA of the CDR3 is TGTGCCAGCAGTTTAGGGAGGGATGAGCAGTTCTTC.

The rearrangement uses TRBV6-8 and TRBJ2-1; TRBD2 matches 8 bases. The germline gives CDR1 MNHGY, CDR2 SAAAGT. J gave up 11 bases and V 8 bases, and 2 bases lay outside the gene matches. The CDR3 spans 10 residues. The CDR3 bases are TGTGCCAGCCGGGGGGGGCAGCAGTTCTTC. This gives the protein CASRGGQQFF.

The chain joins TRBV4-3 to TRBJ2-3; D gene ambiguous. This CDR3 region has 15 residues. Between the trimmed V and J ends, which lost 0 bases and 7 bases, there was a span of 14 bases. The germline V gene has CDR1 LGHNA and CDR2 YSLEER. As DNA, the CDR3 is TGCGCCAGCAGCCAAGATCGGACGACACAGCATACGCAGTATTTT. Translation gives CASSQDRTTQHTQYF.

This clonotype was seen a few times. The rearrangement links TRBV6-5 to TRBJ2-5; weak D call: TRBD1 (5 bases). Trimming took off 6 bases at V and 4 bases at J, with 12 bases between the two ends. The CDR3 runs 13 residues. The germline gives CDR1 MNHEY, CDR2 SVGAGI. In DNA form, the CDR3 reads TGTGCCAGCAGAAATACAGGTGGAGAGACCCAGTACTTC. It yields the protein CASRNTGGETQYF.

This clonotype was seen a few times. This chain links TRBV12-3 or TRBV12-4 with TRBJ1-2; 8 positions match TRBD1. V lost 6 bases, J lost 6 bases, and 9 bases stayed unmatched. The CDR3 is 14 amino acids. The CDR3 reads CASSEPQGAHGYTF. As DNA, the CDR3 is TGTGCCAGCAGCGAACCCCAGGGGGCTCATGGCTACACCTTC.

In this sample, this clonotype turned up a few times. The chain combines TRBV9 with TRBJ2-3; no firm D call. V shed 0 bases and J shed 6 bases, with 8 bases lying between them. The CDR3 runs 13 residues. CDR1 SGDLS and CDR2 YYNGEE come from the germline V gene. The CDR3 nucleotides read TGTGCCAGCAGCGTAGACGGGTTTGATACGCAGTATTTT. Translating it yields CASSVDGFDTQYF.

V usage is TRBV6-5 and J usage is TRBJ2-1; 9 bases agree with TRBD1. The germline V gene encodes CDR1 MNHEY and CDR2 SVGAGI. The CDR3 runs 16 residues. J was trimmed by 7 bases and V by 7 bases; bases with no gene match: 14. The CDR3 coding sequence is TGTGCCAGCACCCTTGCGCGACAGGGGGGATGGAATGAGCAGTTCTTC. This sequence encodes CASTLARQGGWNEQFF.

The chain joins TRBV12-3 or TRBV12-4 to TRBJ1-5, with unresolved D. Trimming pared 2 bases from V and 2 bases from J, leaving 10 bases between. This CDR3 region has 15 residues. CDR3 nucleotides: TGTGCCAGCAGTTTAATGGGTGGGGGCAATCAGCCCCAGCATTTT. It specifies CASSLMGGGNQPQHF.